This T cell receptor beta chain comes out of a study of identical twins. One entry per CDR3 protein results from TCRdb running MiXCR on the 5' RACE reads. The sample holds more than 1.5 million distinct CDR3 sequences, roughly 35% seen once. Whole-study results and caveats: It was possible that invariant MAIT and iNKT cells partly confounded the zero-insertion analyses. Out-of-frame sharing of TCR alpha in monozygotic twins was underestimated by models. Reduced insertions were recorded for abundant cord blood beta clonotypes, with no such pattern in memory repertoires.

With no exceptions, donors were healthy Caucasians. This clonotype was detected a few times. Its antigen is not known. CDR3 length equals 15 residues. CDR1 and CDR2 (germline): SNHLY, FYNNEI. With 6 bases removed from V and 3 bases from J, the gap between germline ends came to 15 bases. The chain uses TRBV2 and TRBJ2-1; no clear D gene. The source material was cord blood. The clonotype was recovered from a newborn girl in good health. Here the CDR3 reads CASSADSLLYNEQFF. DNA for the CDR3: TGTGCCAGCAGCGCCGATAGCCTCCTCTACAATGAGCAGTTCTTC. The complete variable domain, with remaining parts taken from reference TRBV2 and TRBJ2-1, reads EPEVTQTPSHQVTQMGQEVILRCVPISNHLYFYWYRQILGQKVEFLVSFYNNEISEKSEIFDDQFSVERPDGSNFTLKIRSTKLEDSAMYFCASSADSLLYNEQFFGPGTRLTVL.